The 14 T cell receptor beta chains reported below all come from one sample, sequenced in a study of OX40 agonist ivuxolimab in advanced cancers. Libraries were prepared by immunoSEQ multiplex PCR; TCRdb keeps only in-frame clonotypes and omits some of them. The sample carries about 54,000 clones, about four fifths recorded once. Sequences were derived from CD4+ or CD8+ T cells sorted from blood, sampled in a trial of the OX40 agonist ivuxolimab. The receptors shown here come from an adult with an advanced solid tumor such as melanoma, head and neck, liver or kidney cancer.

The chain couples TRBV9 to TRBJ2-5; tentative D call: TRBD1 (6 bases). Judging by the DNA end, TRBJ2-7 fits better; the J call may be wrong. The CDR3 extends over 16 amino acids. Germline V gene lookup returns CDR1 SGDLS and CDR2 YYNGEE. CDR3: CASSRIGGAPSYEQYF. CDR3 DNA: TGTGCCAGCAGCCGCATAGGGGGTGCCCCTTCCTACGAGCAGTACTTC.

A word on this clone: Other DNA sequences in the sample encode the same CDR3. The chain carries TRBV29-1 and TRBJ2-7; possible D gene TRBD2, 5 bases. The CDR3 sequence is 12 residues long. Between the trimmed V and J ends, which lost 5 bases and 3 bases, there was a span of 11 bases. Germline loops: CDR1 SQVTM, CDR2 ANQGSEA. Here the CDR3 reads CSVRTAGYEQYF. The CDR3 DNA reads TGCAGCGTTCGGACGGCGGGCTACGAGCAGTACTTC.

This sequence joins TRBV27 and TRBJ2-1; tentative D call: TRBD1 (6 bases). This CDR3 has 15 amino acids. Trimming left V 2 bases short and J 6 bases short, with 14 bases between. Germline V CDR1 and CDR2: MNHEY, SMNVEV (reference sequence). The CDR3: CASSLGGQPVNEQFF. Here the CDR3 DNA reads TGTGCCAGCAGTTTAGGAGGACAGCCCGTCAATGAGCAGTTCTTC.

The V and J genes are TRBV28 and TRBJ1-4, with D perhaps matching TRBD1 (5 bases). V shed 3 bases and J shed 8 bases, with 19 bases lying between them. The CDR3 contains 16 residues. Per germline, CDR1 MDHEN and CDR2 SYDVKM. In nucleotides, the CDR3 is TGTGCCAGCAGTTTCCTTCTCCTGGAGGGGTGGGAAAAACTGTTTTTT. Translating it yields CASSFLLLEGWEKLFF. Full variable domain (remainder filled in from reference TRBV28 and TRBJ1-4): DVKVTQSSRYLVKRTGEKVFLECVQDMDHENMFWYRQDPGLGLRLIYFSYDVKMKEKGDIPEGYSVSREKKERFSLILESASTNQTSMYLCASSFLLLEGWEKLFFGSGTQLSVL.

The chain has TRBV11-3 and TRBJ2-3, with D possibly being TRBD2 (5 bases). V lost 6 bases and J lost 0, with 13 bases in between. The germline V gene has CDR1 SGHNT and CDR2 YENEEA. The length of the CDR3 is 15 residues. CDR3 sequence reads: CASSPGRTSTDTQYF. CDR3 in DNA: TGTGCCAGCAGTCCCGGACGGACTAGCACAGATACGCAGTATTTT.

This sequence joins TRBV5-1 and TRBJ2-7; 12 nucleotides line up with TRBD2. CDR3 length equals 14 residues. Looked up from germline, CDR1 is SGHRS and CDR2 is YFSETQ. The trim removed 5 bases at V and 4 bases at J, leaving 4 bases unmatched. The CDR3 DNA reads TGCGCCAGCAGGGCTACTAGCGGGAGGTACGAGCAGTACTTC. Its protein product is CASRATSGRYEQYF.

V and J are TRBV14 and TRBJ1-2; D ambiguous. Germline CDR1 SGHDN, CDR2 FVKESK. This CDR3 spans 14 amino acids. Trimming shortened V by 0 bases and J by 6 bases, and 11 bases separated the two germline ends. The DNA for the CDR3 is TGTGCCAGCAGCCAAGATGCCCTACGGCATGGCTACACCTTC. This encodes CASSQDALRHGYTF.

The chain is built from TRBV6-1 and TRBJ2-5; the match to TRBD1 covers 10 bases. The V and J ends lost 5 bases and 5 bases, in that order; junction bases with no gene match: 2. The germline gives CDR1 MNHNS, CDR2 SASEGT. The CDR3 has 13 amino acids. CDR3 sequence: CASSPGQGETQYF. The CDR3 DNA reads TGTGCCAGCAGTCCGGGACAGGGGGAGACCCAGTACTTC.

This chain connects TRBV4-3 to TRBJ2-1; TRBD2 matches 8 bases. CDR1 and CDR2 from the germline V gene are LGHNA and YSLEER. CDR3 length: 18 amino acids. Trimming took 0 bases from V and 10 from J; bases not matched to a gene: 17. The CDR3: CASSQEALFVAGPQEQFF. CDR3 in DNA: TGCGCCAGCAGCCAAGAAGCCCTTTTTGTAGCGGGACCCCAAGAGCAGTTCTTC.

The rearrangement joins TRBV5-1 to TRBJ2-3, with TRBD1 as a possible D gene (5 bases). Germline V gene data show CDR1 as SGHRS and CDR2 as YFSETQ. V was clipped by 2 bases and J by 2 bases, with 9 bases between them. This CDR3 region has 14 residues. Here the CDR3 reads CASSLQEPTDTQYF. The CDR3 nucleotides are TGCGCCAGCAGCTTACAGGAGCCCACAGATACGCAGTATTTT.

This rearrangement joins TRBV7-9 to TRBJ2-1; TRBD2 matches 13 bases. V lost 10 bases and J lost 9; bases outside the gene matches: 12. The CDR3 is 15 residues long. Per the germline V gene, CDR1 is SEHNR and CDR2 is FQNEAQ (reference sequence). Written as DNA, the CDR3 is TGTGCCATCAACCCCCGGACTAGCGGGAGCGGTGAGCAGTTCTTC. Encoded protein: CAINPRTSGSGEQFF.

In this sample, this clone turned up a few times. V and J are TRBV5-6 and TRBJ2-3; 11 bases are a match to TRBD1. Per the germline V gene, CDR1 is SGHDT and CDR2 is YYEEEE. The CDR3 is 15 amino acids. With 3 bases clipped from V and 4 bases from J, the junction kept 4 bases outside the gene matches. CDR3 sequence: CASSSGTGGPDTQYF. DNA of the CDR3: TGTGCCAGCAGCTCCGGGACAGGGGGGCCAGATACGCAGTATTTT.

The chain combines TRBV5-1 with TRBJ1-3; D call uncertain. The CDR3 runs to 17 residues. The V and J ends lost 0 bases and 0 bases respectively, with 13 bases between them. Germline assignment: CDR1 SGHRS and CDR2 YFSETQ. In DNA, the CDR3 is TGCGCCAGCAGCTTGGCCGCAGGACCAAGCTCTGGAAACACCATATATTTT. Translation gives CASSLAAGPSSGNTIYF.

V gene TRBV19 combines with J gene TRBJ2-7; 8 nucleotides agree with TRBD2. Germline lookup yields CDR1 LNHDA and CDR2 SQIVND (reference sequence). Unmatched junction bases numbered 5, after V lost 4 bases and J lost 6 bases. This CDR3 contains 13 residues. The CDR3 spells CASSTRTSSEQYF. The DNA of the CDR3 is TGTGCCAGTAGTACGCGGACTAGCAGCGAGCAGTACTTC.